This T cell receptor beta chain was sequenced during a study of T cell repertoires in cytomegalovirus infection. Study-level information: An indication of both CMV infection and matching HLA type came from public TCR beta signatures.

TCRdb reanalysed the reads using MiXCR and keeps one entry per CDR3 protein. Of 350,000 to 550,000 distinct CDR3 sequences listed, under 40% are singletons. Study-wide findings and caveats: Totalled public TCR beta family frequency picked out people who carried CMV plus the relevant HLA. What dominated the ex vivo response were HLA-C-restricted CMV-specific TCR beta clonotypes.

A word on this clonotype: The antigen remains unidentified.

The length of the CDR3 is 14 residues. Trimming took off 4 bases at V and 3 bases at J, with 12 bases between the two ends. In germline, CDR1 is SGHVS, CDR2 FNYEAQ. This clonotype was sampled from a human donor in good health (CMV status not recorded). Some clones in this sample may be carry-over from other donors' samples. The sample taken for sequencing was PBMCs. The chain joins TRBV7-6 to TRBJ1-1; D is possibly TRBD1 (5 bases). This CDR3 reads CASSSRGTHTEAFF. CDR3 nucleotides: TGTGCCAGCAGCTCTCGGGGGACCCACACTGAAGCTTTCTTT.